The 21 T cell receptor beta chains below all came from one sample that was sequenced in a study of response to subunit inactivated influenza vaccine. TCRdb redid the calling of the RT-PCR reads with MiXCR, one entry per CDR3 protein. The sample has 500,000 to 600,000 distinct CDR3 sequences; 14% are singletons. Sequences were derived from PBMCs from blood, sampled roughly 12 days after vaccination. Source of these receptors: a man in his forties or fifties who received an inactivated influenza vaccine.

The table lists this clonotype with a few counts. The chain recombines TRBV5-6 with TRBJ1-1; TRBD1 agrees at 8 bases. After removal of 3 bases from V and 3 bases from J, the junction contained 7 bases not matched to a gene. In germline, CDR1 is SGHDT, CDR2 YYEEEE. The CDR3 loop spans 15 amino acids. The CDR3 nucleotides read TGTGCCAGCAGCTACACACAGGGGGGAGACACTGAAGCTTTCTTT. Its protein product is CASSYTQGGDTEAFF.

The rearrangement joins TRBV20-1 to TRBJ2-1; 12 bases map to TRBD2. Germline V gene sequence: CDR1 DFQATT, CDR2 SNEGSKA (reference sequence). Germline trimming cut 5 bases from V and 4 bases from J; bases unmatched to any gene: 0. This CDR3 has 13 residues. CDR3 in amino acids: CSAGLAGYNEQFF. The DNA for the CDR3 is TGCAGTGCTGGACTAGCGGGATACAATGAGCAGTTCTTC.

This clonotype was seen a few times. The rearrangement uses TRBV4-3 and TRBJ2-5; 7 nucleotides match TRBD2. V lost 0 bases and J lost 4; bases outside the gene matches: 11. Germline V gene data show CDR1 as LGHNA and CDR2 as YSLEER. The CDR3 covers 17 residues. Written as DNA, the CDR3 is TGCGCCAGCAGCCAAGATTACGGGCGGGAGATCTCAGAGACCCAGTACTTC. It codes for CASSQDYGREISETQYF.

The chain is built from TRBV6-2 or TRBV6-3 and TRBJ2-1, with TRBD1 matching 9 bases. V shed 6 bases, J shed 12 bases, and the junction held 6 bases outside the gene matches. The CDR3 has 12 residues. Germline assignment: CDR1 MNHEY and CDR2 SVGEGT. CDR3 in amino acids: CASRGTGLRQFF. The CDR3 DNA reads as TGTGCCAGCAGGGGGACAGGGTTGAGGCAGTTCTTC.

This clonotype was observed at least ten times. The gene calls are TRBV4-3 and TRBJ2-1; D is tentatively TRBD1 or TRBD2 (5 bases each). The CDR3 consists of 15 residues. V lost 5 bases to trimming and J lost 2 bases, with 13 bases between them. CDR1 and CDR2 from the germline V gene are LGHNA and YSLEER. The CDR3 loop is CASSRSRDPYNEQFF. As DNA, the CDR3 is TGCGCCAGCAGCAGGAGCAGGGACCCCTACAATGAGCAGTTCTTC.

The rearrangement links TRBV7-9 to TRBJ2-7; no definite D call. Trimming shortened V by 5 bases and J by 3 bases, and 14 bases separated the two germline ends. CDR3 length: 14 residues. CDR1 is SEHNR and CDR2 is FQNEAQ in the germline V gene (reference sequence). The CDR3: CASSLTGLNYEQYF. The DNA of the CDR3 is TGTGCCAGCAGCCTGACTGGGTTAAACTACGAGCAGTACTTC.

V usage is TRBV20-1 and J usage is TRBJ2-1; maybe TRBD2 (6 bases). Germline CDR1 reads DFQATT; CDR2 reads SNEGSKA (reference sequence). The CDR3 is made up of 15 amino acids. The V end was cut by 5 bases, the J end by 0 bases, with 14 bases between. In DNA form, the CDR3 reads TGCAGTGCTCCCCCCGGAGGGAGCTCCTACAATGAGCAGTTCTTC. Its translation is CSAPPGGSSYNEQFF.

This clonotype was detected only a few times. The chain links TRBV9 to TRBJ1-5; the D gene is possibly TRBD1 (5 bases). Germline-derived CDR1 and CDR2 are SGDLS and YYNGEE. The V gene lost 6 bases and the J gene lost 0 bases, with 28 bases spanning the gap. The CDR3 runs to 20 residues. CDR3 protein: CASITPGGSAVQSSNQPQHF. As DNA, the CDR3 is TGTGCCAGCATCACCCCTGGGGGGAGCGCCGTCCAATCTAGCAATCAGCCCCAGCATTTT.

V gene TRBV28 combines with J gene TRBJ2-3; unclear D gene. The germline V and J ends were trimmed by 4 bases and 0 bases, with 8 bases remaining between them. The CDR3 spans 14 residues. From germline, CDR1 is MDHEN and CDR2 SYDVKM. This CDR3 reads CASSSPSSTDTQYF. DNA of the CDR3: TGTGCCAGCAGTTCGCCTTCTAGCACAGATACGCAGTATTTT.

There are many counts of this clonotype. This chain connects TRBV6-6 to TRBJ2-2; D possibly corresponds to TRBD2 (5 bases). The germline V and J ends were trimmed by 6 bases and 4 bases, with 6 bases remaining between them. The germline gives CDR1 MNHNY, CDR2 SVGAGI (reference sequence). There are 12 residues in the CDR3. CDR3 sequence reads: CASRRGTGELFF. Here the CDR3 DNA reads TGTGCCAGCAGACGGGGCACCGGGGAGCTGTTTTTT.

This clonotype showed up just a few times. The chain is built from TRBV12-3 or TRBV12-4 and TRBJ1-5, with 9 bases aligning to TRBD1. This CDR3 is built from 15 residues. J lost 3 bases, V lost 6 bases, and 6 bases had no gene match. CDR3 sequence (DNA): TGTGCCAGCAGGACCGGGACAGGGCTCAATCAGCCCCAGCATTTT. It encodes CASRTGTGLNQPQHF.

The chain links TRBV29-1 to TRBJ2-5; D unclear. Trimming left V 4 bases short and J 4 bases short, with 28 bases between. Per the germline V gene, CDR1 is SQVTM and CDR2 is ANQGSEA. This CDR3 contains 18 residues. The CDR3 nucleotides read TGCAGCGTTGGCCGTCTCCTTTCCGGACCTGACACCCGAGAGACCCAGTACTTC. Translation gives CSVGRLLSGPDTRETQYF.

The V call is TRBV6-1, the J call TRBJ2-1; 9 nucleotides match TRBD2. V lost 6 bases and J lost 5; bases outside the gene matches: 2. The germline gives CDR1 MNHNS, CDR2 SASEGT. The CDR3 has 13 residues. CDR3 nucleotides: TGTGCCAGCAGGGCGGGGGGGCACAATGAGCAGTTCTTC. Translation gives CASRAGGHNEQFF.

The table lists this clonotype with a few counts. V is TRBV6-5 and J is TRBJ2-1; 9 nucleotides line up with TRBD2. After removal of 2 bases from V and 4 bases from J, the junction contained 9 bases not matched to a gene. There are 17 residues in the CDR3. Germline CDR1 is MNHEY and CDR2 is SVGAGI. The CDR3 DNA sequence: TGTGCCAGCAGTTACAGCCAGCGGGAGGAAGCATACAATGAGCAGTTCTTC. Protein product: CASSYSQREEAYNEQFF.

The chain uses TRBV24-1 and TRBJ2-5; D is unclear. This CDR3 is built from 12 residues. V was trimmed by 5 bases and J by 3 bases, leaving 6 bases between them. CDR1 and CDR2 (germline): KGHDR, SFDVKD. The CDR3 region is CATSGEEETQYF. Here the CDR3 DNA reads TGTGCCACCAGTGGGGAAGAAGAGACCCAGTACTTC.

In its sample, this clonotype was seen a few times. The gene calls are TRBV6-5 and TRBJ2-2, with TRBD1 matching over 8 bases. Germline values: CDR1 MNHEY, CDR2 SVGAGI. Trimming removed 2 bases from V and 1 base from J; junction bases left unmatched: 0. The CDR3 totals 15 residues. CDR3 DNA: TGTGCCAGCAGTTACGGGACAGGGAACACCGGGGAGCTGTTTTTT. Residues: CASSYGTGNTGELFF.

The rearrangement uses TRBV11-2 and TRBJ2-2, with D possibly called TRBD1 or TRBD2 (5 bases each). Germline V gene data show CDR1 as SGHAT and CDR2 as FQNNGV. Deletions cut 0 bases from V and 0 bases from J, with 11 bases between. There are 17 residues in the CDR3. Here the CDR3 DNA reads TGTGCCAGCAGCTTAGACGGGACCCCCGCGAACACCGGGGAGCTGTTTTTT. This translates into CASSLDGTPANTGELFF.

This clonotype was observed a few times. This chain links TRBV29-1 with TRBJ1-2; D might be TRBD1 (5 bases). V was clipped by 5 bases and J by 8 bases, with 18 bases between them. Germline CDR1 is SQVTM and CDR2 is ANQGSEA. The CDR3 is made up of 13 amino acids. CDR3 residues: CSVSDTTKYGYTF. In DNA form, the CDR3 reads TGCAGCGTTTCGGACACAACAAAGTACGGCTACACCTTC.

The genes are TRBV25-1 and TRBJ1-2; the D gene is possibly TRBD1 (5 bases). V gave up 6 bases and J gave up 3 bases, with 14 bases separating them. Per the germline V gene, CDR1 is MGHDK and CDR2 is SYGVNS. This CDR3 comprises 14 residues. CDR3 residues: CASRPPGLYYGYTF. The DNA of the CDR3 is TGTGCCAGCAGGCCGCCGGGACTCTACTATGGCTACACCTTC.

This sequence joins TRBV4-1 and TRBJ2-5; D is perhaps TRBD2 (7 bases). Trimming took off 0 bases at V and 6 bases at J, with 26 bases between the two ends. This CDR3 spans 19 amino acids. Germline V CDR1 and CDR2: MGHRA, YSYEKL. In DNA form, the CDR3 reads TGCGCCAGCAGCCAAGATCAGATGCGGGGGCTACTCCCCCCACAGACCCAGTACTTC. Encoded protein: CASSQDQMRGLLPPQTQYF.

This clonotype was detected a few times. The gene calls are TRBV5-1 and TRBJ1-6; D is undetermined. Germline V gene sequence: CDR1 SGHRS, CDR2 YFSETQ. The CDR3 length is 15 residues. V lost 3 bases to trimming and J lost 0 bases, with 7 bases between them. The CDR3 DNA reads TGCGCCAGCAGCTGGGAGGGCTCCTATAATTCACCCCTCCACTTT. Amino acids: CASSWEGSYNSPLHF. The entire variable domain, with the rest obtained from reference TRBV5-1 and TRBJ1-6, is as follows: KAGVTQTPRYLIKTRGQQVTLSCSPISGHRSVSWYQQTPGQGLQFLFEYFSETQRNKGNFPGRFSGRQFSNSRSEMNVSTLELGDSALYLCASSWEGSYNSPLHFGNGTRLTVT.